Following are 25 T cell receptor beta chains from one sample sequenced in a study of T cell responses to AZD1222 COVID-19 vaccine. TCRdb's table, derived via immunoSEQ multiplex PCR, lists solely in-frame clones and lacks some. The table records roughly 180,000 clones, approximately 90% of them present only once. The input for sequencing was peripheral blood, taken on day 0 of AZD1222 vaccination. These receptors came from an adult in good health.

On this clone: Other DNA sequences in this specimen translate into the identical CDR3. The rearrangement links TRBV6-1 to TRBJ1-5, with D tentatively TRBD1 (5 bases). There are 14 residues in the CDR3. The germline V and J ends were trimmed by 2 bases and 2 bases, with 7 bases remaining between them. Germline CDR1 is MNHNS and CDR2 is SASEGT. The CDR3 region is CASSEWGGNQPQHF. The CDR3 nucleotides are TGTGCCAGCAGTGAATGGGGGGGCAATCAGCCCCAGCATTTT.

CDR3: CASSPRDSGGSYEQYF. The CDR3 coding sequence is TGTGCCAGCAGCCCCCGGGATAGCGGGGGGTCCTACGAGCAGTACTTC. The V gene is TRBV9, the J gene TRBJ2-7; TRBD2 agrees at 10 bases. Germline values: CDR1 SGDLS, CDR2 YYNGEE. V dropped 4 bases and J dropped 1; count of bases not matched to a gene: 8. The CDR3 is made up of 16 amino acids.

The rearrangement joins TRBV6-4 to TRBJ2-4, with 7 bases identical to TRBD2. The CDR3 covers 16 residues. V was pared by 8 bases and J by 0 bases, with 10 bases of the junction left unmatched. Germline lookup yields CDR1 MRHNA and CDR2 SNTAGT. DNA of the CDR3: TGTGCCAGCCTCAGCCCGGGGACTACAGCCAAAAACATTCAGTACTTC. Amino acids: CASLSPGTTAKNIQYF.

The chain recombines TRBV4-3 with TRBJ1-5, with D unresolved. Trimming took 3 bases from V and 10 from J, leaving 13 bases between them. The V gene's germline CDR1 is LGHNA and CDR2 YSLEER. There are 13 residues in the CDR3. This CDR3 is CASSHYRRSPQHF. CDR3 DNA sequence: TGCGCCAGCAGCCATTACCGCAGGTCACCCCAGCATTTT.

This chain uses TRBV9 with TRBJ1-2; no firm D call. V shed 0 bases and J shed 8 bases, with 14 bases lying between them. This CDR3 has 14 amino acids. Germline CDR1 SGDLS, CDR2 YYNGEE. The CDR3 here is CASSVATEGRGYTF. The CDR3 nucleotides are TGTGCCAGCAGCGTAGCTACCGAGGGCAGAGGCTACACCTTC. Using reference TRBV9 and TRBJ1-2 for the parts outside the CDR3, the full variable domain is DSGVTQTPKHLITATGQRVTLRCSPRSGDLSVYWYQQSLDQGLQFLIQYYNGEERAKGNILERFSAQQFPDLHSELNLSSLELGDSALYFCASSVATEGRGYTFGSGTRLTVV.

The chain links TRBV4-2 to TRBJ2-2, with 9 bases matching TRBD1. Per germline, CDR1 LGHNA and CDR2 YNFKEQ. This CDR3 comprises 14 residues. Trimming cost V 8 bases and J 6 bases; bases outside gene matches: 7. DNA of the CDR3: TGTGCCAGCCAACACTACAGGGGGCCCGGGGAGCTGTTTTTT. Its protein is CASQHYRGPGELFF.

This clone was seen only once. The V call is TRBV7-2, the J call TRBJ2-7, with D perhaps TRBD2 (6 bases). V lost 2 bases, J lost 3 bases, and 14 bases lay in between. This CDR3 is built from 15 residues. Germline V gene sequence: CDR1 SGHTA, CDR2 FQGNSA. CDR3 DNA: TGTGCCAGCAGCTTATCCCGGGGACTTGGCTACGAGCAGTACTTC. Its protein is CASSLSRGLGYEQYF.

The rearrangement uses TRBV5-6 and TRBJ1-2; TRBD1 is a possible D gene (5 bases). CDR1 is SGHDT, CDR2 YYEEEE, per germline. V lost 4 bases, J lost 7 bases, and 17 bases lay in between. This CDR3 has 14 residues. CDR3 region: CASSPGRVPVGYTF. The CDR3 DNA reads as TGTGCCAGCAGCCCGGGGCGGGTTCCGGTTGGCTACACCTTC.

This rearrangement joins TRBV2 to TRBJ2-2; 7 nucleotides match TRBD2. The V and J ends lost 2 bases and 7 bases, in that order; junction bases with no gene match: 13. This CDR3 spans 17 amino acids. Germline V gene lookup returns CDR1 SNHLY and CDR2 FYNNEI. DNA of the CDR3: TGTGCCAGCAGTGAACTAGATCTAGCGGTCCCTGGCGGGGAGCTGTTTTTT. Residues: CASSELDLAVPGGELFF. The variable domain in full, completed from reference TRBV2 and TRBJ2-2, reads EPEVTQTPSHQVTQMGQEVILRCVPISNHLYFYWYRQILGQKVEFLVSFYNNEISEKSEIFDDQFSVERPDGSNFTLKIRSTKLEDSAMYFCASSELDLAVPGGELFFGEGSRLTVL.

This rearrangement joins TRBV19 to TRBJ2-7; the match to TRBD2 covers 8 bases. The ends lost 3 bases at V and 6 bases at J; junction bases unmatched: 10. The CDR3 length is 15 residues. Germline lookup yields CDR1 LNHDA and CDR2 SQIVND (reference sequence). CDR3 amino acids: CASSMLAGGPREQYF. CDR3 nucleotides: TGTGCCAGTAGTATGCTGGCGGGGGGACCTCGCGAGCAGTACTTC.

The J gene is TRBJ2-1, the V gene TRBV9; D is undetermined. The CDR3 has 14 amino acids. Germline V CDR1 and CDR2: SGDLS, YYNGEE. V gave up 4 bases and J gave up 4 bases, with 12 bases separating them. CDR3 sequence (DNA): TGTGCCAGCAGCTCCAGCCTTATTTACAATGAGCAGTTCTTC. Translation: CASSSSLIYNEQFF.

The sample holds a few counts of this clone. The genes are TRBV2 and TRBJ1-1; D not resolved. In germline, CDR1 is SNHLY, CDR2 FYNNEI. The ends were cut back, 3 bases at V and 0 bases at J, with 8 bases in the middle. The CDR3 runs 14 residues. In DNA, the CDR3 is TGTGCCAGCAGTGACAGCCCCATGAACACTGAAGCTTTCTTT. Its translation: CASSDSPMNTEAFF.

The CDR3 loop is CASSLTTDQPQHF. CDR3 in DNA: TGTGCCAGCAGCTTGACGACGGATCAGCCCCAGCATTTT. The J gene is TRBJ1-5, the V gene TRBV5-8; no clear D gene. V lost 1 base and J lost 5, with 7 bases in between. Germline V gene data show CDR1 as SGHTS and CDR2 as YDEGEE. CDR3 length equals 13 residues. Full variable domain (rest looked up from reference TRBV5-8 and TRBJ1-5): EAGVTQSPTHLIKTRGQQATLRCSPISGHTSVYWYQQALGLGLQFLLWYDEGEERNRGNFPPRFSGRQFPNYSSELNVNALELEDSALYLCASSLTTDQPQHFGDGTRLSIL.

A single count supports this clone. As DNA, the CDR3 is TGTGCCAGCAGTTACATAAGTCCCGCAGATACGCAGTATTTT. This sequence encodes CASSYISPADTQYF. The rearrangement joins TRBV6-5 to TRBJ2-3; D is unresolved. V was pared by 2 bases and J by 4 bases, with 10 bases between. CDR3 length equals 14 residues. Germline CDR1 and CDR2: MNHEY and SVGAGI.

As to this clone: This same CDR3 is encoded by further DNA sequences in the sample. This chain connects TRBV7-2 to TRBJ1-1; no definite D call. Trimming took 1 base from V and 1 from J, leaving 7 bases between them. The CDR3 runs 14 residues. Germline CDR1 is SGHTA and CDR2 is FQGNSA. As DNA, the CDR3 is TGTGCCAGCAGCTTAGGTCCAGGGAACACTGAAGCTTTCTTT. Translating it yields CASSLGPGNTEAFF.

In regard to this clone: The same CDR3 also results from other DNA sequences found in this sample. The chain joins TRBV4-3 to TRBJ1-4, with a weak D call TRBD1 (5 bases). The germline gives CDR1 LGHNA, CDR2 YSLEER. The CDR3 has 16 amino acids. V was pared by 1 base and J by 5 bases, with 14 bases between. The CDR3 DNA follows: TGCGCCAGCAGCCAAGTGTCCCGGGGCCTAAATGAAAAACTGTTTTTT. Its protein is CASSQVSRGLNEKLFF.

The V call is TRBV24-1, the J call TRBJ2-2, with D maybe TRBD2 (7 bases). This CDR3 contains 15 residues. The germline gives CDR1 KGHDR, CDR2 SFDVKD. Trimming removed 4 bases from V and 2 bases from J, with 10 bases in between. CDR3 protein: CATSEGGRNTGELFF. CDR3 sequence (DNA): TGTGCCACCAGTGAGGGGGGGCGAAACACCGGGGAGCTGTTTTTT.

The chain employs TRBV2 and TRBJ2-3; 8 nucleotides align to TRBD1. V trimming: 10 bases; J trimming: 6 bases; junction bases outside the gene matches: 3. Germline V lookup: CDR1 SNHLY, CDR2 FYNNEI. This CDR3 has 11 amino acids. The CDR3 loop reads CATRQGDTQYF. CDR3 nucleotide sequence: TGTGCCACCCGACAGGGGGATACGCAGTATTTT.

This chain joins TRBV6-2 or TRBV6-3 and TRBJ2-4; 9 nucleotides line up with TRBD1. Trimming removed 2 bases from V and 9 bases from J; junction bases left unmatched: 2. Germline values: CDR1 MNHEY, CDR2 SVGEGT. The CDR3 covers 13 residues. The CDR3 DNA reads as TGTGCCAGCAGTTACGGGACAGGGAGCATTCAGTACTTC. This encodes CASSYGTGSIQYF.

The rearrangement joins TRBV18 to TRBJ2-2; D is undetermined. The CDR3 extends over 15 amino acids. CDR1 and CDR2 (germline): KGHSH, LQKENI. The V end lost 6 bases, the J end lost 1 base, and 12 bases lay between the germline ends. The CDR3 region is CASSKRRLNTGELFF. In nucleotides, the CDR3 is TGTGCCAGCTCTAAAAGGAGACTGAACACCGGGGAGCTGTTTTTT. The entire variable domain, with the rest obtained from reference TRBV18 and TRBJ2-2, is as follows: NAGVMQNPRHLVRRRGQEARLRCSPMKGHSHVYWYRQLPEEGLKFMVYLQKENIIDESGMPKERFSAEFPKEGPSILRIQQVVRGDSAAYFCASSKRRLNTGELFFGEGSRLTVL.

This chain connects TRBV12-3 or TRBV12-4 to TRBJ1-2; the D gene is possibly TRBD1 (5 bases). This CDR3 contains 13 residues. V was pared by 3 bases and J by 6 bases, with 11 bases between. CDR3 protein: CASSLGRVNGYTF. CDR3 bases: TGTGCCAGCAGTTTGGGCAGGGTGAATGGCTACACCTTC.

The chain couples TRBV11-3 to TRBJ2-2; a weak D match, TRBD2 (5 bases). Germline loops: CDR1 SGHNT, CDR2 YENEEA. CDR3 size: 14 residues. The V and J ends lost 7 bases and 8 bases respectively, with 17 bases between them. The CDR3 nucleotides are TGTGCCAGCACCGAAGGGCCGGGGTCGGGGGAGCTGTTTTTT. Its protein is CASTEGPGSGELFF.

The chain has TRBV7-3 and TRBJ1-1; D is possibly TRBD1 (5 bases). The germline CDR1 and CDR2 sequences are SGHTA and FQGTGA. The CDR3 consists of 17 residues. V was pared by 4 bases and J by 4 bases, with 22 bases between. The CDR3, as DNA: TGTGCCAGCAGCTCCGGAGCGGGCCTAGACAGTCTCACTGAAGCTTTCTTT. This translates into CASSSGAGLDSLTEAFF. The entire variable domain, with the rest obtained from reference TRBV7-3 and TRBJ1-1, is as follows: GAGVSQTPSNKVTEKGKYVELRCDPISGHTALYWYRQSLGQGPEFLIYFQGTGAADDSGLPNDRFFAVRPEGSVSTLKIQRTERGDSAVYLCASSSGAGLDSLTEAFFGQGTRLTVV.

The chain employs TRBV9 and TRBJ1-2, with D perhaps TRBD1 (6 bases). The CDR3 runs to 14 residues. With 3 bases removed from V and 4 bases from J, the gap between germline ends came to 13 bases. Germline CDR1 and CDR2: SGDLS and YYNGEE. The CDR3 is CASSEEDRSYGYTF. The CDR3 DNA is TGTGCCAGCAGCGAAGAGGACAGATCCTATGGCTACACCTTC. The complete variable domain, with remaining parts taken from reference TRBV9 and TRBJ1-2, reads DSGVTQTPKHLITATGQRVTLRCSPRSGDLSVYWYQQSLDQGLQFLIQYYNGEERAKGNILERFSAQQFPDLHSELNLSSLELGDSALYFCASSEEDRSYGYTFGSGTRLTVV.

CDR3 in DNA: TGTGCCAGCAGCCCGGACACAGATACGCAGTATTTT. Translation: CASSPDTDTQYF. The V call is TRBV7-3, the J call TRBJ2-3; no reliable D call. The germline gives CDR1 SGHTA, CDR2 FQGTGA. V was pared by 5 bases and J by 2 bases, with 5 bases between. The CDR3 contains 12 residues. The full variable domain, rest sourced from reference TRBV7-3 and TRBJ2-3, is GAGVSQTPSNKVTEKGKYVELRCDPISGHTALYWYRQSLGQGPEFLIYFQGTGAADDSGLPNDRFFAVRPEGSVSTLKIQRTERGDSAVYLCASSPDTDTQYFGPGTRLTVL.